The 25 T cell receptor beta chains listed next were all sequenced from one sample in a study of beta chain features in type 1 diabetes (dated by TCRdb to 2017 to 2018). These TCRs are of unknown antigen specificity. General conclusions and limits of the study: Type 1 diabetes patients showed a moderate but significant shortening of TCRB CDR3 length in all four CD4+ subsets.

The library relied on the immunoSEQ multiplex PCR assay. The High Capacity cDNA Reverse Transcription Kit was used to reverse transcribe all of the isolated RNA, meaning that expressed TCRB transcripts were what got sequenced. In its TCRdb copy, this immuneACCESS table keeps in-frame sequences only and misses some clones. Where compared with another copy, unresolved V genes explain less than half of these, and the others have no known cause. In all, the sample holds over 300,000 clones, and 9.3% of those were seen once. Together, the top ten hold roughly 0.99% of the sample. Sequenced sample: central memory CD4+ T cells from blood. These receptors were obtained from a man aged 25-45 years with type 1 diabetes.

The CDR3 DNA is TGTGCCAGCAGGTTACAGGGGGCGGCCTACGAGCAGTACTTC. Its protein is CASRLQGAAYEQYF. The chain has TRBV6-6 and TRBJ2-7; 9 bases line up with TRBD1. Looked up from germline, CDR1 is MNHNY and CDR2 is SVGAGI (reference sequence). The CDR3 contains 14 residues. V gave up 6 bases and J gave up 2 bases; unmatched junction bases: 5.

The V and J genes are TRBV6-6 and TRBJ1-2; TRBD1 matches at 7 bases. V gave up 6 bases and J gave up 5 bases; unmatched junction bases: 9. The CDR3 is 14 residues long. CDR1 is MNHNY and CDR2 is SVGAGI in the germline V gene (reference sequence). CDR3 coding DNA: TGTGCCAGCAGCTCCGACAGGGAGGATTATGGCTACACCTTC. Residues: CASSSDREDYGYTF.

This clone was picked up a small number of times. The genes are TRBV5-1 and TRBJ1-1, with 9 bases that match TRBD1. The CDR3 contains 15 residues. CDR1 SGHRS and CDR2 YFSETQ come from the germline V gene. Trimming removed 4 bases from V and 4 bases from J; junction bases left unmatched: 8. This CDR3 is CASSPGDREGTEAFF. The DNA of the CDR3 is TGCGCCAGCAGCCCGGGGGACAGGGAAGGCACTGAAGCTTTCTTT.

This clone was counted a few times. The gene calls are TRBV29-1 and TRBJ2-7; D is perhaps TRBD1 (5 bases). V lost 6 bases to trimming and J lost 1 base, with 10 bases between them. This CDR3 comprises 12 residues. CDR1 SQVTM and CDR2 ANQGSEA come from the germline V gene. Written as DNA, the CDR3 is TGCAGCGTACGACAGTTATCCTACGAGCAGTACTTC. This sequence encodes CSVRQLSYEQYF.

The genes are TRBV10-3 and TRBJ1-2; 7 nucleotides align to TRBD1. The CDR3 loop spans 15 amino acids. CDR1 and CDR2 (germline): ENHRY, SYGVKD. The J segment lost 2 bases and the V segment lost 8 bases, leaving 11 bases of the junction unmatched. CDR3 sequence reads: CAIPGGIGGNYGYTF. The CDR3 DNA follows: TGTGCCATCCCCGGAGGGATAGGGGGCAACTATGGCTACACCTTC.

J is TRBJ2-2 and V is TRBV7-2; weak D call: TRBD2 (5 bases). V lost 1 base and J 5 bases, leaving 11 bases between the germline ends. CDR1 and CDR2 (germline): SGHTA, FQGNSA. The CDR3 is 15 residues long. The DNA of the CDR3 is TGTGCCAGCAGCTTAGAAAGGAGCGGAACCGGGGAGCTGTTTTTT. Translation: CASSLERSGTGELFF.

The rearrangement links TRBV5-1 to TRBJ1-4; maybe TRBD1 (5 bases). V lost 4 bases and J 7 bases, leaving 17 bases between the germline ends. The CDR3 length is 15 residues. Per germline, CDR1 SGHRS and CDR2 YFSETQ. CDR3 protein: CASSRDGWKSEKLFF. The CDR3 nucleotides read TGCGCCAGCAGCAGGGACGGCTGGAAGAGTGAAAAACTGTTTTTT.

This clone was counted ten times or more. CDR3 in amino acids: CASSASLEAQYF. The CDR3 nucleotides are TGTGCCAGCAGCGCCTCCCTTGAGGCCCAGTACTTC. The chain has TRBV7-2 and TRBJ2-5; D is uncertain. V dropped 5 bases and J dropped 9 bases, with 13 bases sitting between them. This CDR3 spans 12 amino acids. Germline V gene data show CDR1 as SGHTA and CDR2 as FQGNSA.

This clone was counted at least ten times. The rearrangement links TRBV10-1 to TRBJ2-3, with D hard to call. With 10 bases removed from V and 7 bases from J, the gap between germline ends came to 6 bases. Germline V CDR1 and CDR2: WNHNN, SYGVQD (reference sequence). This CDR3 is built from 9 residues. CDR3 nucleotide sequence: TGCGCCACTGCAAATACGCAGTATTTT. Translating it yields CATANTQYF.

This clone was seen repeatedly, ten times or more. CDR3 nucleotides: TGCGCCAGCAGCCAAGACGGACCCGAAAACATTCAGTACTTC. Translating it yields CASSQDGPENIQYF. The genes are TRBV4-1 and TRBJ2-4; D ambiguous. CDR3 length: 14 amino acids. The germline V gene encodes CDR1 MGHRA and CDR2 YSYEKL. V lost 0 bases to trimming and J lost 5 bases, with 8 bases between them.

This clone was observed a few times. The genes are TRBV28 and TRBJ2-2, with D perhaps assigned TRBD1 or TRBD2 (5 bases each). The CDR3 totals 17 residues. Germline CDR1 is MDHEN and CDR2 is SYDVKM. V lost 4 bases and J 7 bases, leaving 22 bases between the germline ends. CDR3 sequence reads: CASSSRDPRTPHGELFF. The CDR3 DNA is TGTGCCAGCAGTTCGAGGGACCCCCGTACTCCTCACGGGGAGCTGTTTTTT.

This clone has at least ten counts. The rearrangement joins TRBV7-2 to TRBJ2-3; 7 bases fit TRBD2. This CDR3 region has 13 residues. V gave up 8 bases and J gave up 2 bases; unmatched junction bases: 4. Per the germline V gene, CDR1 is SGHTA and CDR2 is FQGNSA. Here the CDR3 reads CASETSPTDTQYF. CDR3 nucleotide sequence: TGTGCCAGCGAGACTAGCCCCACAGATACGCAGTATTTT.

To note about this clone: Other DNA sequences in this specimen translate into the identical CDR3. J is TRBJ2-5 and V is TRBV5-6; D is uncertain. This CDR3 contains 13 residues. V was trimmed by 0 bases and J by 2 bases, leaving 5 bases between them. Germline CDR1 SGHDT, CDR2 YYEEEE. The CDR3 DNA reads TGTGCCAGCAGCTTGGACAGACAAGAGACCCAGTACTTC. Protein sequence: CASSLDRQETQYF.

This clone has more than one count but fewer than ten. The chain recombines TRBV5-1 with TRBJ2-3; D is perhaps TRBD2 (6 bases). The germline V gene encodes CDR1 SGHRS and CDR2 YFSETQ. This CDR3 is 16 amino acids long. V lost 0 bases and J 2 bases, leaving 13 bases between the germline ends. The CDR3 protein is CASSLVGSGYTDTQYF. For the CDR3, the DNA is TGCGCCAGCAGCTTGGTGGGTAGCGGATACACAGATACGCAGTATTTT.

The CDR3 bases are TGCGCCAGCAGCCCGCAGGACAGGGTGCATGGCTACACCTTC. Amino acids: CASSPQDRVHGYTF. The rearrangement joins TRBV5-1 to TRBJ1-2; 8 bases match TRBD1. This CDR3 has 14 amino acids. In germline, CDR1 is SGHRS, CDR2 YFSETQ. Germline trimming cut 4 bases from V and 6 bases from J; bases unmatched to any gene: 8.

The V call is TRBV7-2, the J call TRBJ2-7; D call uncertain. V was clipped by 3 bases and J by 0 bases, with 6 bases between them. Germline V gene lookup returns CDR1 SGHTA and CDR2 FQGNSA. CDR3 length: 13 residues. The CDR3 DNA follows: TGTGCCAGCAGCTTTTACGGCTCCTACGAGCAGTACTTC. It specifies CASSFYGSYEQYF.

This chain joins TRBV7-2 and TRBJ2-2; no reliable D call. Trimming left V 5 bases short and J 10 bases short, with 8 bases between. The V gene's germline CDR1 is SGHTA and CDR2 FQGNSA. The CDR3 is 11 residues long. The CDR3 DNA follows: TGTGCCAGCAGCCCTCAAGAGGAGCTGTTTTTT. Translation: CASSPQEELFF.

The V and J genes are TRBV5-4 and TRBJ1-1; D call uncertain. The CDR3 spans 14 residues. The germline CDR1 and CDR2 sequences are SGHNT and YYREEE (reference sequence). Trimming left V 0 bases short and J 5 bases short, with 11 bases between. CDR3 region: CASSLGGLRTEAFF. The CDR3, as DNA: TGTGCCAGCAGCTTGGGAGGGCTGAGGACTGAAGCTTTCTTT.

This clone appeared many times. The rearrangement joins TRBV12-5 to TRBJ2-2; TRBD2 matches 13 bases. In germline, CDR1 is LGHNT, CDR2 FRNRAP. The CDR3 totals 17 residues. With V trimmed by 7 bases and J by 2 bases, 7 bases remained unmatched. The CDR3 spells CASASGTSGKNTGELFF. The CDR3 DNA reads TGTGCTAGTGCGAGTGGGACTAGCGGGAAAAACACCGGGGAGCTGTTTTTT.

In this sample, this clone turned up a few times. The chain is built from TRBV4-3 and TRBJ1-4; maybe TRBD1 (5 bases). Germline lookup yields CDR1 LGHNA and CDR2 YSLEER. V gave up 1 base and J gave up 4 bases, with 19 bases separating them. CDR3 size: 18 residues. The CDR3 is CASSQGMAQGLFNEKLFF. DNA of the CDR3: TGCGCCAGCAGCCAAGGAATGGCTCAGGGTCTCTTTAATGAAAAACTGTTTTTT.

The genes are TRBV6-5 and TRBJ2-2, with D perhaps TRBD2 (5 bases). From germline, CDR1 is MNHEY and CDR2 SVGAGI. This CDR3 spans 16 amino acids. The germline V and J ends were trimmed by 4 bases and 1 base, with 13 bases remaining between them. The CDR3 is CASSSPGEKNTGELFF. CDR3 in DNA: TGTGCCAGCAGTTCCCCCGGGGAGAAGAACACCGGGGAGCTGTTTTTT.

CDR3 nucleotides: TGTGCCAGCAGTTACTCGGACTCCTACGAGCAGTACTTC. Translation gives CASSYSDSYEQYF. The chain carries TRBV6-6 and TRBJ2-7; no reliable D call. Trimming took off 0 bases at V and 0 bases at J, with 3 bases between the two ends. Germline V gene sequence: CDR1 MNHNY, CDR2 SVGAGI (reference sequence). The CDR3 has 13 residues.

This clone has more than one count but fewer than ten. The chain couples TRBV2 to TRBJ1-5; TRBD1 is a possible D gene (5 bases). Germline V gives CDR1 SNHLY, CDR2 FYNNEI. The CDR3 covers 14 residues. The V gene lost 7 bases and the J gene lost 0 bases, with 10 bases spanning the gap. CDR3 amino acids: CASTTDSSNQPQHF. CDR3 bases: TGTGCCAGCACGACAGATTCTAGCAATCAGCCCCAGCATTTT.

This clone was observed a handful of times. The chain links TRBV7-2 to TRBJ2-1, with TRBD2 as a possible D gene (6 bases). This CDR3 has 14 residues. CDR1 and CDR2 from the germline V gene are SGHTA and FQGNSA. Trimming removed 2 bases from V and 6 bases from J, with 11 bases in between. DNA for the CDR3: TGTGCCAGCAGCTTAATGACTAGTGGCAATGAGCAGTTCTTC. Its translation: CASSLMTSGNEQFF.

The chain is built from TRBV9 and TRBJ2-1, with TRBD1 matching 7 bases. Germline V gene sequence: CDR1 SGDLS, CDR2 YYNGEE. The CDR3 runs to 15 residues. V shed 4 bases, J shed 2 bases, and the junction held 6 bases outside the gene matches. Here the CDR3 reads CASSPPGTAYNEQFF. The CDR3 DNA reads as TGTGCCAGCAGCCCACCCGGGACAGCCTACAATGAGCAGTTCTTC.